This TCR beta chain comes out of a study of blood T cells in healthy people across ages. Study-level findings and limits: In these data, TCR beta diversity tracked strongly with naive T cell percentage. Donors of long life had a larger count of naive CD4+ cells and greater diversity than aged donors.

With respect to this clonotype: As yet, its antigen is unknown.

It was with a sample-barcoded 5' primer and a J-beta primer mix that a second PCR of roughly 7 to 12 cycles was run. Individual samples furnished no less than 2.5 million CDR3-containing paired-end reads apiece. MiXCR, run by TCRdb on the 5' RACE reads, gives a single entry per CDR3 protein. This table holds 700,000 to 850,000 distinct CDR3 sequences, about 53% found once. Samples each yielded at least 6 micrograms of total RNA. V lost 5 bases to trimming and J lost 3 bases, with 17 bases between them. The CDR3 extends over 15 amino acids. CDR1 and CDR2 (germline): SGHRS, YFSETQ. The clonotype comes from a man at least 80 years old in good health. V gene TRBV5-1 combines with J gene TRBJ1-1; tentatively, D is TRBD1 (6 bases). Input material: blood. CDR3 loop: CASSNVRGQDTEAFF. The CDR3 region has the DNA TGCGCCAGCAGTAACGTCCGGGGGCAGGACACTGAAGCTTTCTTT.